The T cell receptor beta chain described here comes from a study of control samples from healthy donors and cancer patients. The table came from immunoSEQ multiplex PCR; TCRdb's copy has only in-frame clones and leaves some out. This sample has around 76,000 clones, with around 94% found just once. The CDR3 has 17 residues. Germline CDR1 is LGHNA and CDR2 is YSLEER. V was clipped by 4 bases and J by 6 bases, with 24 bases between them. Sample: blood. The J gene is TRBJ1-2, the V gene TRBV4-3; D perhaps matches TRBD1 (5 bases). The receptor comes from a woman aged 40 to 50 in good health. The CDR3 here is CASSRIPMLQEFDGYTF. Written as DNA, the CDR3 is TGCGCCAGCAGCCGGATCCCGATGTTACAGGAGTTCGATGGCTACACCTTC.